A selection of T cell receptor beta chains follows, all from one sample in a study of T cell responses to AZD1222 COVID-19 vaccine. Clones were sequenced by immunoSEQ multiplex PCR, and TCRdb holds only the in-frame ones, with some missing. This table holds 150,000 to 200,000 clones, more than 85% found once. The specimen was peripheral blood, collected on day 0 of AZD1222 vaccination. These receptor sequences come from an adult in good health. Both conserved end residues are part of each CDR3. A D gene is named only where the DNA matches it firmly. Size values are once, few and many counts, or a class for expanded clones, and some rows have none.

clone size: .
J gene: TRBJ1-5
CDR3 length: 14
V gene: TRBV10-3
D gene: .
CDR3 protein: CANSPRGGNQPQHF
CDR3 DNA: TGTGCCAACTCACCACGGGGGGGGAATCAGCCCCAGCATTTT

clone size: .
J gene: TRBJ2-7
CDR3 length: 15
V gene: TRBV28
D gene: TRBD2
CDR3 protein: CASSLSEAGGDEQYF
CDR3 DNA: TGTGCCAGCAGCCTTTCCGAGGCGGGAGGGGACGAGCAGTACTTC

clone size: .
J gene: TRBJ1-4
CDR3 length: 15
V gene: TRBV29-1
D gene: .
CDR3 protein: CSVEDLAVPNEKLFF
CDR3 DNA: TGCAGCGTTGAAGATCTTGCAGTTCCTAATGAAAAACTGTTTTTT

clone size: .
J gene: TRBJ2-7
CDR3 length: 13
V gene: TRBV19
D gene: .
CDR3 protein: CASTGQSSYEQYF
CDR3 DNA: TGTGCCAGTACGGGACAAAGCTCCTACGAGCAGTACTTC

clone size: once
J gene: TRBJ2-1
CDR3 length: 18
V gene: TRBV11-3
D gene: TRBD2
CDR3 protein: CASSLGTSGGLSYNEQFF
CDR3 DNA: TGTGCCAGCAGCTTAGGGACTAGCGGGGGCCTCTCCTACAATGAGCAGTTCTTC

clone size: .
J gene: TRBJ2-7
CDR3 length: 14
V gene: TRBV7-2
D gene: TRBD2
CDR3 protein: CASSLSAGSYEQYF
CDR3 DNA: TGTGCCAGCAGCTTATCAGCGGGGTCCTACGAGCAGTACTTC

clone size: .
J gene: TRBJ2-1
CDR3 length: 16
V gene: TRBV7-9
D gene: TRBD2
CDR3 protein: CASSETSGSSYNEQFF
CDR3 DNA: TGTGCCAGCAGCGAGACTAGCGGGAGTAGCTACAATGAGCAGTTCTTC

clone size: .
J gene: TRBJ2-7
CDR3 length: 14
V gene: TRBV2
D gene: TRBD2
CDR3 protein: CASSEIAGSYEQYF
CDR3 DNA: TGTGCCAGCTCGGAGATAGCGGGATCCTACGAGCAGTACTTC

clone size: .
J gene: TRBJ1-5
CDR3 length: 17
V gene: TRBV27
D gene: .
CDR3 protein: CASSPSWGRGSNQPQHF
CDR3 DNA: TGTGCCAGCAGTCCGTCATGGGGGCGGGGTAGCAATCAGCCCCAGCATTTT

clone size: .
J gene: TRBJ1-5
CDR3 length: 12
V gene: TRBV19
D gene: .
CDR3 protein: CASSPQNQPQHF
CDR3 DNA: TGTGCCAGTAGTCCTCAAAATCAGCCCCAGCATTTT

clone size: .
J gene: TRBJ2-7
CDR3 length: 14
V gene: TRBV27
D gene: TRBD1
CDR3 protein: CASSPRDSSYEQYF
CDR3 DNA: TGTGCCAGCAGTCCCCGGGACAGCTCCTACGAGCAGTACTTC

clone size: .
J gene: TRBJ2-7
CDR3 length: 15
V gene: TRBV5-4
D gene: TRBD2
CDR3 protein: CASSLGSSGSNEQYF
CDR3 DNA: TGTGCCAGCAGCTTGGGGTCTAGCGGGAGTAACGAGCAGTACTTC

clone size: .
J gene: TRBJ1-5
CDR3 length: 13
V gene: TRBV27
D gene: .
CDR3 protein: CASSFRTEQPQHF
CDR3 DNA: TGTGCCAGCAGTTTTCGGACAGAACAGCCCCAGCATTTT

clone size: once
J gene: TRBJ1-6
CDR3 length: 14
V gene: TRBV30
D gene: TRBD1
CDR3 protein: CAWMLQGDTSPLHF
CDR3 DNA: TGTGCCTGGATGTTGCAGGGGGATACCTCACCCCTCCACTTT